This paragraph reports one T cell receptor beta chain. RNA amounts of roughly 0.5 to 1 ug underwent reverse transcription with random hexamers. TCRdb analysed the immunoSEQ multiplex PCR reads with MiXCR anew, one entry per CDR3 protein. The sample lists 84,000 or so distinct CDR3 sequences, roughly 94% occurring once. V trimming: 1 base; J trimming: 0 bases; junction bases outside the gene matches: 2. CDR3 length: 14 amino acids. Germline lookup yields CDR1 SQVTM and CDR2 ANQGSEA. The record originates from a study of CD8 T cells in Susac syndrome. This clonotype was obtained from a human donor with Susac syndrome. Sequenced material: CD8+ T cells from PBMCs. The chain recombines TRBV29-1 with TRBJ2-7; TRBD1 agrees at 8 bases. CDR3 residues: CSVEGQGSSYEQYF. CDR3 nucleotides: TGCAGCGTTGAAGGACAGGGGTCCTCCTACGAGCAGTACTTC.